Included here is one TCR beta chain sequence, with context. Using immunoSEQ multiplex PCR, the repertoire was profiled, and TCRdb retains in-frame clones only, with some absent. The table lists some 490,000 clones, 70% to 90% of them singletons, with approximately 2.9% in the top ten. The data belong to a study of blood T cell repertoires in COVID-19. Germline CDR1 reads SGDLS; CDR2 reads YYNGEE. The J segment lost 2 bases and the V segment lost 4 bases, leaving 6 bases of the junction unmatched. The CDR3 totals 15 residues. Material: peripheral blood. V gene TRBV9 combines with J gene TRBJ2-7, with TRBD2 identical over 10 bases. The receptor was isolated from a human donor in a cohort sampled during active COVID-19. Here the CDR3 reads CASSLGTSVAYEQYF. CDR3 DNA: TGTGCCAGCAGCCTTGGGACTAGCGTTGCCTACGAGCAGTACTTC. Together with reference TRBV9 and TRBJ2-7, the CDR3 gives the full variable domain: DSGVTQTPKHLITATGQRVTLRCSPRSGDLSVYWYQQSLDQGLQFLIQYYNGEERAKGNILERFSAQQFPDLHSELNLSSLELGDSALYFCASSLGTSVAYEQYFGPGTRLTVT.